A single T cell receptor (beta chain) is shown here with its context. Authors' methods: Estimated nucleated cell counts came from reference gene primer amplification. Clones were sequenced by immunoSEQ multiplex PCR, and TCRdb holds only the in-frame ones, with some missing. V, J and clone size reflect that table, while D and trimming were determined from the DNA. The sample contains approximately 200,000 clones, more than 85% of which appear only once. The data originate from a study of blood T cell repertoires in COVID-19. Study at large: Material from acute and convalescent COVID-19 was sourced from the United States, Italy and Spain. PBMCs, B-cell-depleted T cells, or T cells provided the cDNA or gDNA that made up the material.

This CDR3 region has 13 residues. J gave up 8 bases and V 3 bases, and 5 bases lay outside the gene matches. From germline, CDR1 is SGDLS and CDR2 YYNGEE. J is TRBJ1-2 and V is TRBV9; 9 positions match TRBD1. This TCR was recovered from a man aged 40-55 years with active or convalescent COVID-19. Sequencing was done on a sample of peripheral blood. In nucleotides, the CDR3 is TGTGCCAGCAGCGCCACAGGGGGCACCGGCTACACCTTC. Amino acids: CASSATGGTGYTF.